These 4 T cell receptor beta chains came from one sample sequenced in a study of a mutant IDH1 vaccine in newly diagnosed glioma. Profiling relied on immunoSEQ multiplex PCR, and the TCRdb table lists in-frame clones only, not all of them. This table has about 40,000 clones, roughly 90% appearing once. Stated time point: week 5, during vaccination. Doses consisted of 300 ug of mutant IDH1 20-mer peptide each, paired with topical imiquimod. These receptors have no known antigen. Sequencing was performed on PBMCs, taken from a glioma patient whose treatment included an IDH1 peptide vaccine. These receptors all stem from a man between 50 and 59 years old with glioma.

The chain combines TRBV9 with TRBJ2-3; TRBD2 matches at 11 bases. CDR3 length: 18 residues. Germline V lookup: CDR1 SGDLS, CDR2 YYNGEE. The trim removed 3 bases at V and 3 bases at J, leaving 12 bases unmatched. The CDR3, as DNA: TGTGCCAGCAGCGCGCACCTTAGCGGGGGGGCCCGAACAGATACGCAGTATTTT. Translated: CASSAHLSGGARTDTQYF.

This chain connects TRBV6-6 to TRBJ2-5; D uncertain. Germline CDR1 and CDR2: MNHNY and SVGAGI (reference sequence). CDR3 length: 13 residues. V was cut by 6 bases and J by 3 bases, with 11 bases left in between. The CDR3 reads CASSRLEKETQYF. The CDR3, as DNA: TGTGCCAGCAGCAGGTTGGAGAAAGAGACCCAGTACTTC.

The chain couples TRBV28 to TRBJ1-5; D gene ambiguous. Trimming shortened V by 6 bases and J by 3 bases, and 12 bases separated the two germline ends. CDR1 and CDR2 (germline): MDHEN, SYDVKM. The CDR3 covers 14 residues. CDR3 amino acids: CASSPLGINQPQHF. CDR3 in DNA: TGTGCCAGCAGCCCCCTGGGAATCAATCAGCCCCAGCATTTT.

The table lists this clone with a few counts. The genes are TRBV2 and TRBJ1-5, with 9 bases fitting TRBD1. The CDR3 loop spans 14 amino acids. Germline trimming cut 9 bases from V and 1 base from J; bases unmatched to any gene: 4. The germline CDR1 and CDR2 sequences are SNHLY and FYNNEI. Here the CDR3 reads CASRDRVSNQPQHF. Here the CDR3 DNA reads TGTGCCAGTAGGGACAGGGTAAGCAATCAGCCCCAGCATTTT.